The 20 T cell receptor beta chains below come from one sample, sequenced in a study of cytomegalovirus exposure and HLA in healthy donors. The PCR had 60 Vbeta and 13 Jbeta primers. TCRdb's copy holds only in-frame clones and misses some; the assay was immunoSEQ multiplex PCR. The profile shows around 130,000 clones, approximately 80% of them singletons. Sequencing was carried out using PBMCs. The origin of the receptors is a man between 18 and 29 years old in good health and CMV-seronegative.

This clone occurred once. V is TRBV4-3 and J is TRBJ2-1; D is unresolved. CDR3 length equals 13 residues. Germline V lookup: CDR1 LGHNA, CDR2 YSLEER. Trimming took off 1 base at V and 9 bases at J, with 10 bases between the two ends. The CDR3 sequence is CASSQGHESEQFF. The CDR3 bases are TGCGCCAGCAGCCAAGGCCACGAGAGTGAGCAGTTCTTC.

V usage is TRBV18 and J usage is TRBJ1-4; 7 bases line up with TRBD1. The V gene's germline CDR1 is KGHSH and CDR2 LQKENI. Trimming at V came to 4 bases and at J to 5 bases, leaving 10 bases not matched to a gene. There are 16 residues in the CDR3. The CDR3 DNA reads TGTGCCAGCTCACAGAACAACAGGGGCCAGAATGAAAAACTGTTTTTT. Its translation is CASSQNNRGQNEKLFF.

The V and J genes are TRBV5-1 and TRBJ2-5, with D possibly TRBD2 on 7 matching bases. The CDR3 contains 15 residues. CDR1 is SGHRS, CDR2 YFSETQ, per germline. Trimming stripped 2 bases from V and 2 bases from J, with 13 bases between. The CDR3 is CASSFGGGPQETQYF. The CDR3 nucleotides are TGCGCCAGCAGCTTTGGGGGGGGGCCGCAAGAGACCCAGTACTTC.

This sequence joins TRBV15 and TRBJ2-5; D gene uncertain. The CDR3 sequence is 12 residues long. The germline gives CDR1 LNHNV, CDR2 YYDKDF (reference sequence). V dropped 2 bases and J dropped 2 bases, with 3 bases sitting between them. The CDR3 sequence: CATSRLQETQYF. CDR3 sequence (DNA): TGTGCCACCAGCAGACTTCAAGAGACCCAGTACTTC.

The rearrangement uses TRBV7-2 and TRBJ2-7, with D maybe TRBD1 (6 bases). This CDR3 is 17 amino acids long. Trimming shortened V by 5 bases and J by 4 bases, and 24 bases separated the two germline ends. Germline assignment: CDR1 SGHTA and CDR2 FQGNSA. The CDR3: CASSLWTDRTRIYEQYF. The DNA of the CDR3 is TGTGCCAGCAGCCTCTGGACAGACCGGACTCGAATATACGAGCAGTACTTC.

The chain links TRBV5-4 to TRBJ1-1; tentatively, D is TRBD1 (5 bases). The V gene's germline CDR1 is SGHNT and CDR2 YYREEE (reference sequence). This CDR3 region has 14 residues. Trimming left V 0 bases short and J 1 base short, with 7 bases between. CDR3 in amino acids: CASSLVGGNTEAFF. Written as DNA, the CDR3 is TGTGCCAGCAGCTTGGTCGGGGGGAACACTGAAGCTTTCTTT.

A note on this clone: The junction and the germline gene differ at one end; a read error may be behind it. Different DNA sequences within this sample yield the same CDR3. V is TRBV2 and J is TRBJ2-1; TRBD2 matches at 8 bases. This CDR3 is 14 amino acids long. Germline V gene lookup returns CDR1 SNHLY and CDR2 FYNNEI. The CDR3 spells CASSERGRGNEQFF. CDR3 coding DNA: TGTGCTAGCAGTGAGCGGGGGAGGGGCAATGAGCAGTTCTTC.

The chain combines TRBV6-5 with TRBJ2-1; TRBD1 matches at 8 bases. The CDR3 extends over 13 amino acids. The germline V gene encodes CDR1 MNHEY and CDR2 SVGAGI. Losses at the gene ends were 6 bases for V and 7 bases for J; bases not matched to a gene: 5. Here the CDR3 reads CASSTTGANEQFF. The CDR3 coding sequence is TGTGCCAGCAGCACGACAGGGGCGAATGAGCAGTTCTTC.

This clone was observed a handful of times. The rearrangement joins TRBV6-5 to TRBJ1-1; 7 positions match TRBD1. The CDR3 is 13 residues long. Trimming removed 5 bases from V and 4 bases from J; junction bases left unmatched: 4. CDR1 and CDR2 from the germline V gene are MNHEY and SVGAGI. The CDR3 region has the DNA TGTGCCAGCAGTCCGGGACAGACCACTGAAGCTTTCTTT. Translation: CASSPGQTTEAFF.

This clone is a singleton in its sample. The chain uses TRBV14 and TRBJ1-1; no reliable D call. The CDR3 has 15 residues. Germline CDR1 and CDR2: SGHDN and FVKESK. V was shortened by 0 bases and J by 0 bases, with 8 bases between the two germline ends. CDR3 in amino acids: CASSQEAMVNTEAFF. Here the CDR3 DNA reads TGTGCCAGCAGCCAAGAGGCAATGGTGAACACTGAAGCTTTCTTT.

About this clone itself: The same CDR3 arises from other DNA sequences in this sample as well. The rearrangement links TRBV30 to TRBJ2-7, with D possibly matching TRBD2 (6 bases). The length of the CDR3 is 14 residues. The germline V gene has CDR1 GTSNPN and CDR2 SVGIG (reference sequence). Trimming pared 1 base from V and 0 bases from J, leaving 10 bases between. CDR3 amino acids: CAWSGGTSSYEQYF. DNA of the CDR3: TGTGCCTGGAGTGGGGGGACTTCCTCCTACGAGCAGTACTTC.

The J gene is TRBJ2-7, the V gene TRBV13; D may be TRBD1 (5 bases). Germline-derived CDR1 and CDR2 are PRHDT and FYEKMQ (reference sequence). Trimming removed 5 bases at V and 0 bases at J, with 20 bases between. The length of the CDR3 is 17 residues. The CDR3 loop reads CASSLIGDRKISYEQYF. CDR3 nucleotide sequence: TGTGCCAGCAGCCTAATCGGCGACAGAAAGATCTCCTACGAGCAGTACTTC.

The chain combines TRBV5-5 with TRBJ1-4; D gene ambiguous. There are 12 residues in the CDR3. Germline CDR1 reads SGHKS; CDR2 reads YYEKEE (reference sequence). V was trimmed by 4 bases and J by 8 bases, leaving 9 bases between them. Here the CDR3 DNA reads TGTGCCAGCAGCCCCCCGGGGGAAAAACTGTTTTTT. Residues: CASSPPGEKLFF.

This rearrangement joins TRBV9 to TRBJ1-4; D might be TRBD1 (5 bases). CDR3 size: 15 residues. The V and J ends lost 2 bases and 7 bases respectively, with 15 bases between them. CDR1 and CDR2 (germline): SGDLS, YYNGEE. The CDR3 DNA sequence: TGTGCCAGCAGCGTTCAGGACCGGGGGATTGAAAAACTGTTTTTT. Protein: CASSVQDRGIEKLFF.

The chain combines TRBV9 with TRBJ2-5; tentative D call: TRBD1 (6 bases). The CDR3 contains 14 residues. The germline V gene has CDR1 SGDLS and CDR2 YYNGEE. Trimming took 5 bases from V and 5 from J, leaving 16 bases between them. The CDR3, as DNA: TGTGCCAGCAGGCCAGGGGAAGGGTCGGAGACCCAGTACTTC. This codes for CASRPGEGSETQYF.

V gene TRBV5-5 combines with J gene TRBJ2-1, with 8 nucleotides matching TRBD1. The ends lost 3 bases at V and 8 bases at J; junction bases unmatched: 13. There are 16 residues in the CDR3. CDR1 SGHKS and CDR2 YYEKEE come from the germline V gene (reference sequence). CDR3 residues: CASSSPDRESLDEQFF. For the CDR3, the DNA is TGTGCCAGCAGCTCCCCGGACAGGGAGAGTCTCGATGAGCAGTTCTTC.

This chain uses TRBV9 with TRBJ2-7, with TRBD2 identical over 8 bases. The CDR3 totals 13 residues. Germline CDR1 reads SGDLS; CDR2 reads YYNGEE. V lost 5 bases to trimming and J lost 7 bases; unmatched junction nucleotides: 8. CDR3 sequence (DNA): TGTGCCAGCAGTCCGTCCGGGAGGGGGGAGCAGTACTTC. It codes for CASSPSGRGEQYF.

This sequence joins TRBV5-1 and TRBJ1-1; weak D call: TRBD1 (6 bases). This CDR3 is 13 amino acids long. Trimming stripped 5 bases from V and 2 bases from J, with 10 bases between. Looked up from germline, CDR1 is SGHRS and CDR2 is YFSETQ. The CDR3 spells CASRGQPNTEAFF. CDR3 bases: TGCGCCAGCAGAGGACAGCCTAACACTGAAGCTTTCTTT. Complete variable domain (other parts from reference TRBV5-1 and TRBJ1-1): KAGVTQTPRYLIKTRGQQVTLSCSPISGHRSVSWYQQTPGQGLQFLFEYFSETQRNKGNFPGRFSGRQFSNSRSEMNVSTLELGDSALYLCASRGQPNTEAFFGQGTRLTVV.

The rearrangement uses TRBV4-3 and TRBJ2-2; 11 bases align to TRBD2. CDR1 and CDR2 (germline): LGHNA, YSLEER. V trimming: 2 bases; J trimming: 7 bases; junction bases outside the gene matches: 6. CDR3 length: 16 amino acids. The CDR3 loop reads CASSQIAGGLDGELFF. DNA for the CDR3: TGCGCCAGCAGCCAAATAGCGGGGGGGCTTGACGGGGAGCTGTTTTTT.

This clone was seen a few times. V is TRBV28 and J is TRBJ2-7; perhaps TRBD1 as D (7 bases). V gave up 7 bases and J gave up 0 bases, with 13 bases separating them. This CDR3 has 14 residues. Germline V gene lookup returns CDR1 MDHEN and CDR2 SYDVKM. The CDR3 DNA is TGTGCCAGCACTGGGGGGACAGCCTCCTACGAGCAGTACTTC. Translating gives CASTGGTASYEQYF.